Sequencing of this TCR beta chain was carried out in a study of blood T cell repertoires in COVID-19. Looking at the study overall: T cells, B-cell-depleted T cells, or PBMCs provided the cDNA or gDNA that served as material.

CDR1 and CDR2 from the germline V gene are SGHRS and YFSETQ. The CDR3 is made up of 15 amino acids. V trimming: 0 bases; J trimming: 7 bases; junction bases outside the gene matches: 6. Sequencing was performed with immunoSEQ multiplex PCR; in TCRdb, only in-frame clones are kept and a portion is missing. The sample lists 98,000 or so clones, roughly 82% occurring once. The chain couples TRBV5-1 to TRBJ2-2, with 7 positions matching TRBD2. The sequenced material came from peripheral blood. The TCR originated in a man aged 55 to 69 with acute or convalescent COVID-19. As DNA, the CDR3 is TGCGCCAGCAGCTTGGGGGAGGGCGCCGGCGGGGAGCTGTTTTTT. Translating it yields CASSLGEGAGGELFF.